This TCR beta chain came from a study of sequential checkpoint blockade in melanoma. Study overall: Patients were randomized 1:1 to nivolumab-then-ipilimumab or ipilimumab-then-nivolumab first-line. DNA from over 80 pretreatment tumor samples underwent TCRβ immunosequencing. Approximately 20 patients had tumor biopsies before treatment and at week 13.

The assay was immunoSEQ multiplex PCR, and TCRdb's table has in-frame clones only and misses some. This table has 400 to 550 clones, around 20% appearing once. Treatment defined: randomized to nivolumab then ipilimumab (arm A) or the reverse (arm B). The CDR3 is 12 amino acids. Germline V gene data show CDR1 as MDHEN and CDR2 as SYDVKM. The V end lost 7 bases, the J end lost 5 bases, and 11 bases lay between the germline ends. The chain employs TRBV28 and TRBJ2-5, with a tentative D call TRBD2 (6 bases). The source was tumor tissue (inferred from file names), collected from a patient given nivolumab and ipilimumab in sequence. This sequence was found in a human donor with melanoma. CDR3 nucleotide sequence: TGTGCCAGCAAAGGGACTCTGGAGACCCAGTACTTC. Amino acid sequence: CASKGTLETQYF.